These T cell receptor beta chains were read from a single sample in a study of T cell responses to AZD1222 COVID-19 vaccine. Assay used: immunoSEQ multiplex PCR; TCRdb lists only in-frame clones, some missing. In the table there are some 96,000 clones, approximately 84% of which are singletons. This sample comprised peripheral blood, obtained 28 days after the second AZD1222 dose. These receptors were collected from an adult who received the AZD1222 COVID-19 vaccine. The CDR3 runs from the conserved cysteine through the conserved F or W. Fields, in order: clone size, D gene, J gene, V gene, CDR3 DNA, CDR3 protein. The D gene is left open where the match is weak. Rows give clone size only sometimes, using once, few, many, or a class for an expanded clone.

few,-,TRBJ1-2,TRBV7-9,TGTGCCAGCAGCTTAGTTTCCTATGGCTACACCTTC,CASSLVSYGYTF
-,-,TRBJ1-5,TRBV19,TGTGCCAGTAGTATTGAGTCGATGGGAGGTCAGCCCCAGCATTTT,CASSIESMGGQPQHF
few,-,TRBJ2-7,TRBV6-5,TGTGCCAGCAGACAGGGATCAGACGAGCAGTACTTC,CASRQGSDEQYF
-,-,TRBJ1-6,TRBV6-6,TGTGCCAGCCAAAGAGAACAACTTAATTCACCCCTCCACTTT,CASQREQLNSPLHF
-,-,TRBJ1-1,TRBV5-1,TGCGCCAGCAGCTTGGGCCCGGGCGCGAACACTGAAGCTTTCTTT,CASSLGPGANTEAFF
-,-,TRBJ1-6,TRBV12-5,TGTGCTAGTGGTTCTGGGAATAATTCACCCCTCCACTTT,CASGSGNNSPLHF
once,-,TRBJ2-2,TRBV11-2,TGTGCCAGCAGCTTAGGTTTTGGCGGGGAGCTGTTTTTT,CASSLGFGGELFF
few,-,TRBJ1-3,TRBV7-9,TGTGCCAGCAGCCCCGTCGGGGGGCCGGTCTCTGGAAACACCATATATTTT,CASSPVGGPVSGNTIYF
few,-,TRBJ1-2,TRBV19,TGTGCCAGTAGTATAGGGCCTCGGGGGAGGCTCACCTTC,CASSIGPRGRLTF
-,-,TRBJ2-1,TRBV5-1,TGCGCCAGCAACACGGGTCCAGGGGCGGTCAATGAGCAGTTCTTC,CASNTGPGAVNEQFF
few,-,TRBJ1-5,TRBV6-5,TGTGCCAGCAGTTACTCGGGGGCGCGGGTCGATCAGCCCCAGCATTTT,CASSYSGARVDQPQHF
-,-,TRBJ2-1,TRBV4-1,TGCGCCAGCAGCAAACCAGGGGCGAGGTCAGGCGAGCAGTTCTTC,CASSKPGARSGEQFF
-,-,TRBJ1-1,TRBV11-3,TGTGCCAGCAGCTTGGCGGGGGGAGTAGCTTTCTTT,CASSLAGGVAFF
-,-,TRBJ1-6,TRBV3-1/TRBV3-2,TGTGCCAGCAGCCAAGAACAGATCATTTCACCCCTCCACTTT,CASSQEQIISPLHF
-,TRBD1,TRBJ1-6,TRBV7-9,TGTGCCAGCAGCCTAAGACAGGGTGAGCCCCTCCACTTT,CASSLRQGEPLHF
-,TRBD2,TRBJ2-3,TRBV7-2,TGTGCCAGCAGCGGAGCCACAAGAGCGGGAGGGCTCGCAGATACGCAGTATTTT,CASSGATRAGGLADTQYF
-,-,TRBJ2-7,TRBV3-1/TRBV3-2,TGTGCCAGCAGCCATGACAGAGGCGAGCAGTACTTC,CASSHDRGEQYF
-,TRBD1,TRBJ1-2,TRBV9,TGTGCCAGCAGCCCGACAGGGGATCGTCTTAACTATGGCTACACCTTC,CASSPTGDRLNYGYTF
once,-,TRBJ1-1,TRBV19,TGTGCCAGTAGTATATACCCCCGGGGGGTAGGAACTGAAGCTTTCTTT,CASSIYPRGVGTEAFF
-,-,TRBJ1-2,TRBV19,TGTGCCAGTAGTACCTCAAGGGGAAGGAGTTATGGCTACACCTTC,CASSTSRGRSYGYTF
-,TRBD2,TRBJ2-1,TRBV10-3,TGTGCCATCACCGGGGGGGACTACAATGAGCAGTTCTTC,CAITGGDYNEQFF
-,TRBD1,TRBJ1-1,TRBV12-3/TRBV12-4,TGTGCCAGCAGACCTACAGGGGGAACTGAAGCTTTCTTT,CASRPTGGTEAFF
-,TRBD2,TRBJ2-5,TRBV3-1/TRBV3-2,TGTGCCAGCAGCCCCTCCTCTAGCGGGAGTCGAGAGACCCAGTACTTC,CASSPSSSGSRETQYF
-,-,TRBJ2-1,TRBV6-5,TGTGCCAGCAGAGTGGCGGGGGCCTCCTACAATGAGCAGTTCTTC,CASRVAGASYNEQFF
-,TRBD1,TRBJ1-2,TRBV19,TGTGCCAGTAGTTCCCCGAGGACAGGGGGCCTCTATGGCTACACCTTC,CASSSPRTGGLYGYTF
few,TRBD1,TRBJ1-1,TRBV9,TGTGCCAGCAGCGTAGGTGTGACAGGGATGAACACTGAAGCTTTCTTT,CASSVGVTGMNTEAFF
-,-,TRBJ2-7,TRBV6-2/TRBV6-3,TGTGCCAGCAGTTACGACGGACTTCCCCCCACCTACGAGCAGTACTTC,CASSYDGLPPTYEQYF
once,-,TRBJ2-2,TRBV7-2,TGTGCCAGCAGCTTAGGAGGCGGTAGGCTAGCGAACACCGGGGAGCTGTTTTTT,CASSLGGGRLANTGELFF
-,TRBD1,TRBJ1-5,TRBV4-3,TGCGCCAGCAGCTTACGACAGGGAAATCAGCCCCAGCATTTT,CASSLRQGNQPQHF
-,-,TRBJ1-5,TRBV7-9,TGTGCCAGCAGCTTTCGGCAGGGTGTTGATCCCCAGCATTTT,CASSFRQGVDPQHF
-,-,TRBJ1-2,TRBV29-1,TGCAGCGTTGATTTTTCGGGACCTGGTTATGGCTACACCTTC,CSVDFSGPGYGYTF
few,-,TRBJ1-5,TRBV7-6,TGTGCCAGCAGCTTAGGTGAGGGGACGGGGTTCAGTCAGCCCCAGCATTTT,CASSLGEGTGFSQPQHF
-,-,TRBJ2-2,TRBV27,TGTGCCAGCAGTGAAATTGGGGGTGGGGGGCGGCCGATTAACACCGGGGAGCTGTTTTTT,CASSEIGGGGRPINTGELFF
-,TRBD2,TRBJ2-1,TRBV7-7,TGTGCCAGCAGCTTAGAGCGGGGATTGGGGAGTGAGCAGTTCTTC,CASSLERGLGSEQFF
-,-,TRBJ1-4,TRBV27,TGTGCCAGCTCACCTGGGGGGGGCGTTTTTAGTAGTAACGAAAAACTGTTTTTT,CASSPGGGVFSSNEKLFF
few,TRBD1,TRBJ2-7,TRBV9,TGTGCCAGCAGCACGGGACAGGACGGTTTAAAGCAGTACTTC,CASSTGQDGLKQYF
-,-,TRBJ1-5,TRBV4-1,TGCGCCAGCAGCCAAGACGGGACAACATTTCAGCCCCAGCATTTT,CASSQDGTTFQPQHF
-,-,TRBJ1-6,TRBV5-4,TGTGCCAGCAGCAATACCGACCGCTCCTATAATTCACCCCTCCACTTT,CASSNTDRSYNSPLHF
-,-,TRBJ2-1,TRBV19,TGTGCCAGTAGTCGTATATGGGGGGAGCAGTTCTTC,CASSRIWGEQFF
-,-,TRBJ1-1,TRBV12-3/TRBV12-4,TGTGCCAGCCGAGGGGGGCAGTTCACTGAAGCTTTCTTT,CASRGGQFTEAFF
-,TRBD1,TRBJ1-2,TRBV2,TGTGCCAGCAGGCAGGGGGCGACGGGCTACACCTTC,CASRQGATGYTF
-,-,TRBJ2-3,TRBV11-3,TGTGCCAGCAGCATAGCCCCCGGAGATACGCAGTATTTT,CASSIAPGDTQYF
few,-,TRBJ1-2,TRBV29-1,TGCAGCGTCTCCCCAGGCGGGCTTAACTATGGCTACACCTTC,CSVSPGGLNYGYTF
-,-,TRBJ2-1,TRBV7-2,TGTGCCAGCAGCTTGGTCGGGGGCTACAATGAGCAGTTCTTC,CASSLVGGYNEQFF
once,-,TRBJ1-2,TRBV4-3,TGCGCCAGCAGCCAAGATGGGGCCCTTTCCTATGGCTACACCTTC,CASSQDGALSYGYTF